The 6 T cell receptor beta chains presented below share a single source sample, sequenced in a study of cytomegalovirus exposure and HLA in healthy donors. PCR employed 60 Vbeta and 13 Jbeta primers. Measured with immunoSEQ multiplex PCR; TCRdb has only the in-frame clones, and not every one. This table has fewer than 350,000 clones, approximately 90% appearing once. Specimen: PBMCs. The receptors derive from a woman under 30 in good health and CMV-seronegative.

The chain joins TRBV2 to TRBJ2-3; D not resolved. This CDR3 comprises 15 residues. V lost 6 bases, J lost 0 bases, and 13 bases lay in between. The germline gives CDR1 SNHLY, CDR2 FYNNEI. In DNA, the CDR3 is TGTGCCAGCAGGGTGCGGCCAACTAGCACAGATACGCAGTATTTT. Translation: CASRVRPTSTDTQYF.

The chain has TRBV9 and TRBJ1-5; D uncertain. CDR1 and CDR2 from the germline V gene are SGDLS and YYNGEE. This CDR3 has 13 amino acids. V lost 2 bases, J lost 5 bases, and 8 bases lay in between. CDR3 in DNA: TGTGCCAGCAGCGTGTCGTTCGATCAGCCCCAGCATTTT. Translating it yields CASSVSFDQPQHF.

V is TRBV7-3 and J is TRBJ2-1; TRBD2 is a possible D gene (6 bases). In germline, CDR1 is SGHTA, CDR2 FQGTGA. Trimming took 5 bases from V and 7 from J, leaving 24 bases between them. The length of the CDR3 is 17 residues. The CDR3 DNA reads as TGTGCCAGCAGCCCTAATCCCGGAGGGGAAGTTCGGAATGAGCAGTTCTTC. Its translation is CASSPNPGGEVRNEQFF.

The chain carries TRBV5-5 and TRBJ2-5; a possible D gene is TRBD1 (6 bases). CDR1 and CDR2 from the germline V gene are SGHKS and YYEKEE (reference sequence). The CDR3 is made up of 16 amino acids. V lost 3 bases, J lost 1 base, and 16 bases lay in between. The CDR3: CASSSRTVPPQETQYF. Here the CDR3 DNA reads TGTGCCAGCAGCTCCCGGACAGTCCCCCCCCAAGAGACCCAGTACTTC.

The chain is built from TRBV6-6 and TRBJ2-7; D not resolved. With 0 bases removed from V and 3 bases from J, the gap between germline ends came to 6 bases. The CDR3 is 13 residues long. Germline lookup yields CDR1 MNHNY and CDR2 SVGAGI (reference sequence). CDR3 in amino acids: CASSYSSYYEQYF. In DNA, the CDR3 is TGTGCCAGCAGTTACTCATCCTACTACGAGCAGTACTTC.

V is TRBV27 and J is TRBJ2-6; possibly TRBD1 for D (5 bases). This CDR3 spans 15 amino acids. Germline CDR1 and CDR2: MNHEY and SMNVEV (reference sequence). V was pared by 8 bases and J by 0 bases, with 11 bases between. This chain's CDR3 is CASGDSRSGANVLTF. The CDR3 nucleotides read TGTGCCAGCGGAGACAGCCGCTCTGGGGCCAACGTCCTGACTTTC.